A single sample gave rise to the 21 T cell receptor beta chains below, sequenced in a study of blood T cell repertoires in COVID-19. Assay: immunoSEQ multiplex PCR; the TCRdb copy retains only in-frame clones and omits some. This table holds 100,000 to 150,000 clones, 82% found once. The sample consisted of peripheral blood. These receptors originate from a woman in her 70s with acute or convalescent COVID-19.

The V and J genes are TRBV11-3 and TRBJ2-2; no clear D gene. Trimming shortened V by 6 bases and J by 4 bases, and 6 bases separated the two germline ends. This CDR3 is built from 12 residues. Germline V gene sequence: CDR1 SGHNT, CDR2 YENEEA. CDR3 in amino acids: CASSSSTGELFF. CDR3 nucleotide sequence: TGTGCCAGCAGTAGTTCCACCGGGGAGCTGTTTTTT. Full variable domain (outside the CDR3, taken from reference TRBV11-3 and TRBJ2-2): EAGVVQSPRYKIIEKKQPVAFWCNPISGHNTLYWYLQNLGQGPELLIRYENEEAVDDSQLPKDRFSAERLKGVDSTLKIQPAELGDSAVYLCASSSSTGELFFGEGSRLTVL.

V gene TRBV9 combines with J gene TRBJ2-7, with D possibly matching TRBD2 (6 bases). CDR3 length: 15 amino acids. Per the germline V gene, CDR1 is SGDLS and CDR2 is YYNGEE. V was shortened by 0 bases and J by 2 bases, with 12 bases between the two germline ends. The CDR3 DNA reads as TGTGCCAGCAGCGTAGATGCTGCGGGACCCTACGAGCAGTACTTC. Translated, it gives CASSVDAAGPYEQYF.

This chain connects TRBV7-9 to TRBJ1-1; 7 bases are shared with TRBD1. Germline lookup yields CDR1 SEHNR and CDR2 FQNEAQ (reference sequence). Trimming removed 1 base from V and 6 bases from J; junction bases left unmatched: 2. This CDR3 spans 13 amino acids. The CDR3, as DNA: TGTGCCAGCAGCTTAGGCGGGACAGCTGAAGCTTTCTTT. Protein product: CASSLGGTAEAFF.

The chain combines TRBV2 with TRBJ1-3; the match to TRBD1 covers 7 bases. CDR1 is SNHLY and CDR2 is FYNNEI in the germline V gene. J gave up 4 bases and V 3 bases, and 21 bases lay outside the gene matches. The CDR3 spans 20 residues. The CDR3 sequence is CASSEVRPRGQSLYGNTIYF. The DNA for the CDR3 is TGTGCCAGCAGTGAGGTTCGACCCCGGGGACAGTCCCTCTACGGAAACACCATATATTTT. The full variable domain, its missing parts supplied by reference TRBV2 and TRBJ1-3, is EPEVTQTPSHQVTQMGQEVILRCVPISNHLYFYWYRQILGQKVEFLVSFYNNEISEKSEIFDDQFSVERPDGSNFTLKIRSTKLEDSAMYFCASSEVRPRGQSLYGNTIYFGEGSWLTVV.

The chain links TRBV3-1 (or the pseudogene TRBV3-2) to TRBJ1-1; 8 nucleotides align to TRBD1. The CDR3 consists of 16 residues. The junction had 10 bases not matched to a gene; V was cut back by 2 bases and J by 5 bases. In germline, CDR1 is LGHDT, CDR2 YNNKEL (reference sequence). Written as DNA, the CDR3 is TGTGCCAGCAGCCAACATGGTCAGGGGGCTGGAACTGAAGCTTTCTTT. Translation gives CASSQHGQGAGTEAFF.

The CDR3: CASSGQGAPMETQYF. Here the CDR3 DNA reads TGTGCCAGCAGTGGGCAGGGGGCGCCTATGGAGACCCAGTACTTC. V is TRBV2 and J is TRBJ2-5; the match to TRBD1 covers 8 bases. The CDR3 has 15 residues. J lost 5 bases, V lost 4 bases, and 9 bases had no gene match. CDR1 is SNHLY, CDR2 FYNNEI, per germline.

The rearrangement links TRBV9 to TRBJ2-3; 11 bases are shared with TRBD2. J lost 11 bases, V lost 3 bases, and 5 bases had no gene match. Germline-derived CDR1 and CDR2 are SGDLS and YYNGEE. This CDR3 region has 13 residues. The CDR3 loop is CASSALAGGRQYF. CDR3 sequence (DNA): TGTGCCAGCAGCGCCCTAGCGGGGGGTAGGCAGTATTTT.

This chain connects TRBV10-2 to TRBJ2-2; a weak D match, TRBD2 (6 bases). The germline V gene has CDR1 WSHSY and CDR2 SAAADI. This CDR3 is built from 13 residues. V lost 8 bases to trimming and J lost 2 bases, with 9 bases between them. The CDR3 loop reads CASRDSNTGELFF. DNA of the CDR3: TGCGCCAGCCGGGACTCAAACACCGGGGAGCTGTTTTTT.

As DNA, the CDR3 is TGCAGCGTTCGACCGGGACAGGAATCCTACGAGCAGTACTTC. This sequence encodes CSVRPGQESYEQYF. The genes are TRBV29-1 and TRBJ2-7; 8 nucleotides align to TRBD1. There are 14 residues in the CDR3. The germline V gene has CDR1 SQVTM and CDR2 ANQGSEA. J gave up 1 base and V 5 bases, and 7 bases lay outside the gene matches.

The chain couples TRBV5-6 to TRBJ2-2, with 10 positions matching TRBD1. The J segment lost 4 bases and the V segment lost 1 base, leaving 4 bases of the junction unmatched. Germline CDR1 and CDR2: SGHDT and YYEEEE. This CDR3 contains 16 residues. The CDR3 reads CASSLRDRGITGELFF. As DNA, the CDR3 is TGTGCCAGCAGCTTGAGGGACAGGGGCATCACCGGGGAGCTGTTTTTT. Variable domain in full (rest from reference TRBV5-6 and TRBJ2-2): DAGVTQSPTHLIKTRGQQVTLRCSPKSGHDTVSWYQQALGQGPQFIFQYYEEEERQRGNFPDRFSGHQFPNYSSELNVNALLLGDSALYLCASSLRDRGITGELFFGEGSRLTVL.

The CDR3 region is CASSYEQGEDVSFGAEAFF. CDR3 bases: TGTGCCAGCAGTTACGAACAGGGAGAGGATGTTTCCTTTGGGGCTGAAGCTTTCTTT. The V gene is TRBV6-2 or TRBV6-3, the J gene TRBJ1-1, with D perhaps matching TRBD1 (6 bases). V was pared by 2 bases and J by 6 bases, with 28 bases between. The germline gives CDR1 MNHEY, CDR2 SVGEGT. The CDR3 loop spans 19 amino acids.

CDR3 region: CASSQGPGGSYSPLHF. The CDR3 nucleotides are TGTGCCAGCAGCCAAGGGCCCGGGGGGTCCTACTCACCCCTCCACTTT. The rearrangement links TRBV3-1 (or the pseudogene TRBV3-2) to TRBJ1-6; possibly TRBD1 for D (5 bases). V lost 1 base, J lost 10 bases, and 17 bases lay in between. The length of the CDR3 is 16 residues. CDR1 is LGHDT, CDR2 YNNKEL, per germline (reference sequence).

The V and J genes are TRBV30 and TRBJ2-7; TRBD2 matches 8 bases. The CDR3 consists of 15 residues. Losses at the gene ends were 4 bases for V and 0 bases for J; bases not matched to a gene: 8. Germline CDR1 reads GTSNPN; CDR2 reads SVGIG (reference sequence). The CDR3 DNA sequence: TGTGCCTGGAACGGGGGGGAAACCAACTCCTACGAGCAGTACTTC. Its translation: CAWNGGETNSYEQYF.

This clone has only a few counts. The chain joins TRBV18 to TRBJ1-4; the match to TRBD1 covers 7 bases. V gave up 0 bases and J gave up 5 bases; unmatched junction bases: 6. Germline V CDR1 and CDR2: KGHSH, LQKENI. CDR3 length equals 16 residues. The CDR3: CASSPPRTGLNEKLFF. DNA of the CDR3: TGTGCCAGCTCACCACCCCGGACAGGACTAAATGAAAAACTGTTTTTT.

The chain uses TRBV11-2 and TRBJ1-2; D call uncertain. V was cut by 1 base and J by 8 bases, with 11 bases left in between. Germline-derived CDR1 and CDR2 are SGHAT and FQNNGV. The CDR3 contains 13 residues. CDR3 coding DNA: TGTGCCAGCAGCTTAGGTGGTTTCGGGGGCTACACCTTC. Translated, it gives CASSLGGFGGYTF.

The DNA for the CDR3 is TGTGCCAGCAGCTTGGGACATTACTCTGGAAACACCATATATTTT. Protein: CASSLGHYSGNTIYF. V is TRBV7-2 and J is TRBJ1-3; TRBD1 is a possible D gene (6 bases). The CDR3 sequence is 15 residues long. V lost 3 bases and J lost 0, with 9 bases in between. Per the germline V gene, CDR1 is SGHTA and CDR2 is FQGNSA.

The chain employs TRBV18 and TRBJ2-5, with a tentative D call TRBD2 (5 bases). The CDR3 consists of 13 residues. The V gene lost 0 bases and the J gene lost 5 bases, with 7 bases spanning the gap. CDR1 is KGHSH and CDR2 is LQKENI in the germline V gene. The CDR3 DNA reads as TGTGCCAGCTCACCACCAGGCGGGGAGACCCAGTACTTC. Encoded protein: CASSPPGGETQYF.

DNA of the CDR3: TGTGCCAGTAGTATCGCAGGTCGGGGATATCAGCCCCAGCATTTT. The encoded protein is CASSIAGRGYQPQHF. The chain has TRBV19 and TRBJ1-5; D call uncertain. V was shortened by 3 bases and J by 5 bases, with 14 bases between the two germline ends. The CDR3 contains 15 residues. The germline gives CDR1 LNHDA, CDR2 SQIVND (reference sequence). Combining the CDR3 with reference TRBV19 and TRBJ1-5 gives the whole variable domain DGGITQSPKYLFRKEGQNVTLSCEQNLNHDAMYWYRQDPGQGLRLIYYSQIVNDFQKGDIAEGYSVSREKKESFPLTVTSAQKNPTAFYLCASSIAGRGYQPQHFGDGTRLSIL.

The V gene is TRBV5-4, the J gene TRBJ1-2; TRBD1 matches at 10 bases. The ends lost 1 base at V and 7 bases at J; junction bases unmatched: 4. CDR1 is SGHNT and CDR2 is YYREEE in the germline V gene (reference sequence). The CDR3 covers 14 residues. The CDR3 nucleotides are TGTGCCAGCAGCTTGCGGACAGGGGGTTTTGGCTACACCTTC. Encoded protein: CASSLRTGGFGYTF.

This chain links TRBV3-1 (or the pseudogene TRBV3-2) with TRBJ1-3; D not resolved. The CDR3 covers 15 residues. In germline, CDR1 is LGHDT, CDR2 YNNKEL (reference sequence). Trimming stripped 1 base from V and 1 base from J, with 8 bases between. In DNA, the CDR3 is TGTGCCAGCAGCCAAGCGAGGTTGTCTGGAAACACCATATATTTT. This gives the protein CASSQARLSGNTIYF.

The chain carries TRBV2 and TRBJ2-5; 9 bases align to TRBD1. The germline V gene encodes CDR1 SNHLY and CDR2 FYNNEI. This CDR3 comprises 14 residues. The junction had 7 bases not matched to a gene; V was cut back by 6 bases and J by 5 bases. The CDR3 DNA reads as TGTGCCAGCAGCCCCATTGACAGGGGGGAGACCCAGTACTTC. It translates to CASSPIDRGETQYF.